This TCR beta chain was captured in a study of T cells after yellow fever vaccination. General study points: Re-detected after boosting: most primary clones, more than 95% of CD4 and 88% of CD8.

MiXCR was run by TCRdb on the 5' RACE reads, yielding one entry per CDR3 protein. The sample records some 73,000 distinct CDR3 sequences, about 7.7% being singletons. The table lists this clonotype with a few counts. The antigen is not known. The ends lost 6 bases at V and 0 bases at J; junction bases unmatched: 7. There are 16 residues in the CDR3. In germline, CDR1 is MDHEN, CDR2 SYDVKM. The sequence was obtained from a man under 40 who received the YFV17D yellow fever vaccine. The sample in question was CD8+ T cells sorted from PBMCs, obtained on the day of the yellow fever booster vaccination. V gene TRBV28 combines with J gene TRBJ2-1; 8 nucleotides agree with TRBD2. CDR3 sequence reads: CASRLPTSGSYNEQFF. The CDR3 region has the DNA TGTGCCAGCAGGTTACCTACTAGCGGCTCCTACAATGAGCAGTTCTTC.